This T cell receptor (beta chain) was identified in a study of T cell responses to AZD1222 COVID-19 vaccine. The CDR3 covers 14 residues. Between the trimmed V and J ends, which lost 7 bases and 2 bases, there was a span of 12 bases. In germline, CDR1 is MDHEN, CDR2 SYDVKM. Profiled with immunoSEQ multiplex PCR; TCRdb holds only in-frame clones, not every one. The sample includes 100,000 to 150,000 clones, about 85% of them seen just once. The chain uses TRBV28 and TRBJ1-5; D is uncertain. The material sequenced was peripheral blood, taken 28 days after the second AZD1222 dose. The clonotype originates from an adult who received the AZD1222 COVID-19 vaccine. This CDR3 is CASTWTLGNQPQHF. The CDR3, as DNA: TGTGCCAGCACATGGACCCTGGGCAATCAGCCCCAGCATTTT.